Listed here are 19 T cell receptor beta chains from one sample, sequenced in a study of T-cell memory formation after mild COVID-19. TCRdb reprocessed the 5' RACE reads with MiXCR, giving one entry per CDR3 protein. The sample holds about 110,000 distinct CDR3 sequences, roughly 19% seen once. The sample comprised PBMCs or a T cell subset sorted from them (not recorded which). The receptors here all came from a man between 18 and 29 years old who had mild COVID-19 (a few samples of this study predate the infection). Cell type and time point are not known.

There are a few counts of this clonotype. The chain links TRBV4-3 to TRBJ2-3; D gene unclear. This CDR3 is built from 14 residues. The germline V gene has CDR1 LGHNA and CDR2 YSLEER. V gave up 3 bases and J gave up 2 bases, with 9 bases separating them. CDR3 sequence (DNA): TGCGCCAGCAGCCAGAGTTGGTACACAGATACGCAGTATTTT. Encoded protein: CASSQSWYTDTQYF.

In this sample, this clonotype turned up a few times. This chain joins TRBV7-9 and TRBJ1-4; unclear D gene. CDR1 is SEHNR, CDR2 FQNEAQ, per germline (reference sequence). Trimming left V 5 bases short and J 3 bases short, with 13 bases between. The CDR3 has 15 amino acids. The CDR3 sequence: CASSQEGSPNEKLFF. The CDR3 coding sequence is TGTGCCAGCAGCCAGGAAGGGAGCCCTAATGAAAAACTGTTTTTT.

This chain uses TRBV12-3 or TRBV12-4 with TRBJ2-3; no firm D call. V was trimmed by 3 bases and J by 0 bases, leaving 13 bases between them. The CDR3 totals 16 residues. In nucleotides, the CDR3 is TGTGCCAGCAGTTTCCCCGATGACCTTAGCACAGATACGCAGTATTTT. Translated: CASSFPDDLSTDTQYF.

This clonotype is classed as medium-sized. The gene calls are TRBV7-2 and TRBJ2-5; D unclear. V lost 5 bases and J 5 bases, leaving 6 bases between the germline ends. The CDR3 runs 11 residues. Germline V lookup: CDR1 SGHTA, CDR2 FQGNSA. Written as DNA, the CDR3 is TGTGCCAGCAGCCCTCAGGAGACCCAGTACTTC. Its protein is CASSPQETQYF.

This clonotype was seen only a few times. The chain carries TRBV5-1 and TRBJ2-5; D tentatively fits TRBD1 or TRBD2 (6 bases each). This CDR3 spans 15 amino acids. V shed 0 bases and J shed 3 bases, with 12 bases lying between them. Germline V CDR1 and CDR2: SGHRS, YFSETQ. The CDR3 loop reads CASSLVQGLEETQYF. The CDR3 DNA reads TGCGCCAGCAGCTTGGTACAGGGACTGGAAGAGACCCAGTACTTC. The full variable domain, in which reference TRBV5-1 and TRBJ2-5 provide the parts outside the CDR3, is KAGVTQTPRYLIKTRGQQVTLSCSPISGHRSVSWYQQTPGQGLQFLFEYFSETQRNKGNFPGRFSGRQFSNSRSEMNVSTLELGDSALYLCASSLVQGLEETQYFGPGTRLLVL.

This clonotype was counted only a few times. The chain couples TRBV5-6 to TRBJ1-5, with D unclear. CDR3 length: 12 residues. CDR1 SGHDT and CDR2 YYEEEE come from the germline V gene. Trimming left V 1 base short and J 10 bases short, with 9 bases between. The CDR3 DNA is TGTGCCAGCAGCTTGCTCCCGGGCCCCCAGCATTTT. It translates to CASSLLPGPQHF.

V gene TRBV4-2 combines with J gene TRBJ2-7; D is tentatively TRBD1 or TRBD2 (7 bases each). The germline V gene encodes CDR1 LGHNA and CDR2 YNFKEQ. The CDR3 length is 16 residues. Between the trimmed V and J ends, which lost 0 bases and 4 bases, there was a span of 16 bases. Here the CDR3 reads CASSQEFGQGGYEQYF. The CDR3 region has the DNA TGTGCCAGCAGCCAAGAATTTGGTCAGGGGGGGTACGAGCAGTACTTC.

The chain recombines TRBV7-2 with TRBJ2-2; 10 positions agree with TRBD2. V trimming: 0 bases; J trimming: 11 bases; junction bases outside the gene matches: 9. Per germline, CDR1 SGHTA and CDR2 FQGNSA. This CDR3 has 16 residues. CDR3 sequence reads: CASSLALLAGSRELFF. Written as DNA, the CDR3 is TGTGCCAGCAGCTTAGCGCTACTAGCGGGGTCAAGAGAGCTGTTTTTT.

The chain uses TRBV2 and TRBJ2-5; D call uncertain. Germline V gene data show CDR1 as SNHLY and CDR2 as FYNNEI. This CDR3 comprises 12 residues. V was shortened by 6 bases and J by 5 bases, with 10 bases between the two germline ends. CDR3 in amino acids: CASRGPGETQYF. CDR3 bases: TGTGCCAGCAGGGGTCCCGGGGAGACCCAGTACTTC. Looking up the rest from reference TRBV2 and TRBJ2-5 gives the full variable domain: EPEVTQTPSHQVTQMGQEVILRCVPISNHLYFYWYRQILGQKVEFLVSFYNNEISEKSEIFDDQFSVERPDGSNFTLKIRSTKLEDSAMYFCASRGPGETQYFGPGTRLLVL.

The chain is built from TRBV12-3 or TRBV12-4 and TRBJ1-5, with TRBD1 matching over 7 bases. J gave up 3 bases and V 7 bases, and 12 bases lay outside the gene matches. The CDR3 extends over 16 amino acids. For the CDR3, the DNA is TGTGCCAGCATGGGGGGCCTTGACAGGGCCAATCAGCCCCAGCATTTT. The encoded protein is CASMGGLDRANQPQHF.

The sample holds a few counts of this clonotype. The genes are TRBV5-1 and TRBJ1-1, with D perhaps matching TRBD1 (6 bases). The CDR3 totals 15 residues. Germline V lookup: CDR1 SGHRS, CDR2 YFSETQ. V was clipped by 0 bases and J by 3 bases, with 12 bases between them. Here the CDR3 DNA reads TGCGCCAGCAGCTTGGCCCAGGGGCGAGACACTGAAGCTTTCTTT. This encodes CASSLAQGRDTEAFF.

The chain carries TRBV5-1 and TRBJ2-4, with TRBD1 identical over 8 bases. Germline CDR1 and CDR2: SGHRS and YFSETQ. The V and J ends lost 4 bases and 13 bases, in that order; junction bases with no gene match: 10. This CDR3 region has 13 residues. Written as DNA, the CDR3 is TGCGCCAGCAGCCCCCAGGGGGCAGAATCCCAGTACTTC. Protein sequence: CASSPQGAESQYF. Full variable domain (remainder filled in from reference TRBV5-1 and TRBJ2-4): KAGVTQTPRYLIKTRGQQVTLSCSPISGHRSVSWYQQTPGQGLQFLFEYFSETQRNKGNFPGRFSGRQFSNSRSEMNVSTLELGDSALYLCASSPQGAESQYFGAGTRLSVL.

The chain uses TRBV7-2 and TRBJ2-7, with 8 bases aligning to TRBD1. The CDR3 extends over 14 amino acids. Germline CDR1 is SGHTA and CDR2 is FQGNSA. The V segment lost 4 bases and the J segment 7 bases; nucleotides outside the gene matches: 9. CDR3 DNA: TGTGCCAGCAGCTCAAGGACAGGGTCTCTTGAGCAGTACTTC. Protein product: CASSSRTGSLEQYF.

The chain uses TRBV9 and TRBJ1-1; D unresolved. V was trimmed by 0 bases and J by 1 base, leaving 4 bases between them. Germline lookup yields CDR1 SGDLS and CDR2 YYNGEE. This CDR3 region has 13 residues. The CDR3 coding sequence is TGTGCCAGCAGCGTAGGGAGGAACACTGAAGCTTTCTTT. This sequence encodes CASSVGRNTEAFF.

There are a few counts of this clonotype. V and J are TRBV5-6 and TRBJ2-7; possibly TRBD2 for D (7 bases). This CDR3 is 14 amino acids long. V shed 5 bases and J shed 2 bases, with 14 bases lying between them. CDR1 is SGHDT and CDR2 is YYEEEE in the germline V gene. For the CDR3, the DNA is TGTGCCAGCAGGCCCCGGGGGGCGACCTACGAGCAGTACGTC. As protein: CASRPRGATYEQYV.

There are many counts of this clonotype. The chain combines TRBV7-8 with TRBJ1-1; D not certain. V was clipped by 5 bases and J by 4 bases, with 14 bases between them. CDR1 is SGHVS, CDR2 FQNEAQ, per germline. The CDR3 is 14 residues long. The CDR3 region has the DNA TGTGCCAGCAGCCCCATTTACCGAAGCACTGAAGCTTTCTTT. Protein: CASSPIYRSTEAFF.

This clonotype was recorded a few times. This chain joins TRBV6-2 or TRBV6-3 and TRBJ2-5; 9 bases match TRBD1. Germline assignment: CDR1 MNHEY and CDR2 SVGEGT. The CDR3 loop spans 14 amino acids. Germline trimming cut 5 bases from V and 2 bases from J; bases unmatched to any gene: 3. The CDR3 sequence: CASSGQGRQETQYF. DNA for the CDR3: TGTGCCAGCAGTGGACAGGGGCGACAAGAGACCCAGTACTTC.

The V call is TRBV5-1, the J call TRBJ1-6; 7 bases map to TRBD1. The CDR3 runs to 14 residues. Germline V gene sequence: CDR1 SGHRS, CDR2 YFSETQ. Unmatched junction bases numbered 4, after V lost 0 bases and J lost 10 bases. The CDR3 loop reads CASSLAGQRSPLHF. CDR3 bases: TGCGCCAGCAGCTTGGCGGGACAGCGCTCACCCCTCCACTTT.

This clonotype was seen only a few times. CDR3 sequence (DNA): TGCGCCAGCAGCCAAGATGACAGGGGCACAGATACGCAGTATTTT. Encoded protein: CASSQDDRGTDTQYF. The chain has TRBV4-1 and TRBJ2-3; 7 bases map to TRBD1. V was pared by 0 bases and J by 1 base, with 1 base of the junction left unmatched. The germline gives CDR1 MGHRA, CDR2 YSYEKL. This CDR3 is 15 amino acids long.